This passage covers 7 T cell receptor beta chains from one sample sequenced in a study of cytomegalovirus exposure and HLA in healthy donors. Sequencing was performed with immunoSEQ multiplex PCR; in TCRdb, only in-frame clones are kept and a portion is missing. Here the sample spans roughly 70,000 clones, 96% being singletons. Sample: PBMCs. Source of these receptors: a young man in good health and CMV-seronegative.

In regard to this clone: Germline and junction disagree at one end, which may indicate a read error. Other nucleotide sequences in the sample specify the same CDR3. V and J are TRBV5-4 and TRBJ1-2; TRBD1 matches at 7 bases. In germline, CDR1 is SGHNT, CDR2 YYREEE (reference sequence). The CDR3 contains 16 residues. The CDR3 DNA is TGTGCCAGCAGCATAGGGACAGCAAAGTCTAACTATGGCTATACCTTC. This sequence encodes CASSIGTAKSNYGYTF.

The chain carries TRBV7-6 and TRBJ1-5, with TRBD1 as a possible D gene (5 bases). V lost 5 bases, J lost 3 bases, and 11 bases lay in between. This CDR3 is 14 amino acids long. Germline loops: CDR1 SGHVS, CDR2 FNYEAQ. The CDR3 reads CASSLRDVNQPQHF. In DNA form, the CDR3 reads TGTGCCAGCAGCCTGCGGGACGTCAATCAGCCCCAGCATTTT.

The genes are TRBV12-5 and TRBJ2-3; TRBD2 aligns across 8 bases. This CDR3 has 18 residues. Trimming removed 5 bases from V and 0 bases from J; junction bases left unmatched: 13. Germline CDR1 and CDR2: LGHNT and FRNRAP. CDR3 protein: CASGPPGGRYTSTDTQYF. In nucleotides, the CDR3 is TGTGCTAGTGGTCCCCCGGGGGGGAGGTATACTAGCACAGATACGCAGTATTTT.

The chain is built from TRBV28 and TRBJ1-2, with TRBD1 matching 7 bases. With V trimmed by 7 bases and J by 5 bases, 13 bases remained unmatched. This CDR3 is built from 15 residues. The germline gives CDR1 MDHEN, CDR2 SYDVKM. The CDR3 sequence is CASTIPAQQGYGYTF. As DNA, the CDR3 is TGTGCCAGCACCATACCGGCCCAACAGGGGTATGGCTACACCTTC.

The chain couples TRBV18 to TRBJ2-1; TRBD2 aligns across 7 bases. Trimming removed 3 bases from V and 1 base from J; junction bases left unmatched: 3. Germline assignment: CDR1 KGHSH and CDR2 LQKENI. This CDR3 comprises 15 residues. The CDR3 is CASSPPGGSYNEQFF. In nucleotides, the CDR3 is TGTGCCAGCTCACCTCCGGGAGGATCCTACAATGAGCAGTTCTTC.

In this sample, this clone turned up once. This chain links TRBV5-6 with TRBJ1-1; no reliable D call. This CDR3 contains 13 residues. Per germline, CDR1 SGHDT and CDR2 YYEEEE. V was cut by 0 bases and J by 1 base, with 4 bases left in between. The CDR3 DNA reads as TGTGCCAGCAGCTTGGGTAAGAACACTGAAGCTTTCTTT. Amino acid sequence: CASSLGKNTEAFF. The full variable domain, completed using reference TRBV5-6 and TRBJ1-1, is DAGVTQSPTHLIKTRGQQVTLRCSPKSGHDTVSWYQQALGQGPQFIFQYYEEEERQRGNFPDRFSGHQFPNYSSELNVNALLLGDSALYLCASSLGKNTEAFFGQGTRLTVV.

The chain recombines TRBV28 with TRBJ2-7; TRBD2 matches 8 bases. The CDR3 consists of 13 residues. The V and J ends lost 5 bases and 1 base, in that order; junction bases with no gene match: 1. The germline gives CDR1 MDHEN, CDR2 SYDVKM. CDR3 in DNA: TGTGCCAGCAGTGAGCGGGAGTCCTACGAGCAGTACTTC. Translation gives CASSERESYEQYF.